One and the same sample provided the 32 T cell receptor beta chains below, sequenced in a study of CD8+CD57+ T cells in acquired aplastic anemia. Genomic DNA, serving as template, underwent TCR beta VDJ and CDR3 profiling. Each CDR3 protein gets one entry after TCRdb re-called the reads with MiXCR. The profile shows fewer than 100,000 distinct CDR3 sequences, less than 60% of them singletons. The specimen was sorted CD4+, CD8+, or CD8+CD57+ T cells (not recorded which) from PBMCs. All receptors derive from a human donor in good health, serving as a control.

This clonotype was seen ten or more times. V gene TRBV19 combines with J gene TRBJ1-1; 7 bases match TRBD1. The CDR3 consists of 17 residues. With V trimmed by 4 bases and J by 4 bases, 15 bases remained unmatched. The germline V gene has CDR1 LNHDA and CDR2 SQIVND (reference sequence). The CDR3 DNA is TGTGCCAGTAGTACAGCCGGTGCAGGGGGTGTCGGCACTGAAGCTTTCTTT. Translation gives CASSTAGAGGVGTEAFF.

The chain employs TRBV15 and TRBJ1-1; D is undetermined. V was cut by 5 bases and J by 6 bases, with 13 bases left in between. Germline lookup yields CDR1 LNHNV and CDR2 YYDKDF (reference sequence). The CDR3 has 13 amino acids. The CDR3 region has the DNA TGTGCCACCAGCCTAGAGGAGGGCGCTGAAGCTTTCTTT. Amino acids: CATSLEEGAEAFF. Looking up the rest from reference TRBV15 and TRBJ1-1 gives the full variable domain: DAMVIQNPRYQVTQFGKPVTLSCSQTLNHNVMYWYQQKSSQAPKLLFHYYDKDFNNEADTPDNFQSRRPNTSFCFLDIRSPGLGDTAMYLCATSLEEGAEAFFGQGTRLTVV.

The V gene is TRBV27, the J gene TRBJ1-2, with 9 bases aligning to TRBD1. This CDR3 region has 13 residues. Trimming took 6 bases from V and 7 from J; bases not matched to a gene: 6. Germline CDR1 MNHEY, CDR2 SMNVEV (reference sequence). The CDR3 nucleotides are TGTGCCAGCAGCTCCGGGACAGGGCTTGGCTACACCTTC. Amino acid sequence: CASSSGTGLGYTF.

The chain links TRBV2 to TRBJ1-5; D remains unclear. The CDR3 contains 14 residues. The ends were cut back, 3 bases at V and 4 bases at J, with 10 bases in the middle. The germline gives CDR1 SNHLY, CDR2 FYNNEI. In DNA, the CDR3 is TGTGCCAGCAGTGATCAATCAGAGAATCAGCCCCAGCATTTT. Its protein product is CASSDQSENQPQHF.

Concerning this clonotype: The junction departs from the called germline gene at one end, perhaps through a read error. The chain combines TRBV25-1 with TRBJ2-5; possible D gene TRBD2, 6 bases. Germline CDR1 MGHDK, CDR2 SYGVNS. The CDR3 has 15 amino acids. DNA for the CDR3: TGCGCCAGCAGCCAAGGGCGACTAGGGGTAGAGACCCAGTACTTC. Translation: CASSQGRLGVETQYF.

This clonotype was counted ten times or more. The genes are TRBV7-9 and TRBJ2-7, with D perhaps TRBD1 or TRBD2 (6 bases each). V shed 3 bases and J shed 7 bases, with 10 bases lying between them. From germline, CDR1 is SEHNR and CDR2 FQNEAQ (reference sequence). The CDR3 totals 12 residues. The CDR3 loop reads CASSFGGGEQYF. The CDR3 nucleotides read TGTGCCAGCAGCTTCGGGGGCGGAGAGCAGTACTTC.

A single count supports this clonotype. This sequence joins TRBV24-1 and TRBJ2-3, with TRBD1 matching 9 bases. Losses at the gene ends were 2 bases for V and 6 bases for J; bases not matched to a gene: 5. The CDR3 contains 15 residues. Germline values: CDR1 KGHDR, CDR2 SFDVKD. In nucleotides, the CDR3 is TGTGCCACCAGTGATTGGACAGGGGAAGCGGATACGCAGTATTTT. Protein sequence: CATSDWTGEADTQYF.

The chain combines TRBV15 with TRBJ2-1, with TRBD1 matching 10 bases. V shed 4 bases, J shed 8 bases, and the junction held 11 bases outside the gene matches. Per the germline V gene, CDR1 is LNHNV and CDR2 is YYDKDF (reference sequence). CDR3 length: 16 amino acids. The CDR3 bases are TGTGCCACCAGCATAGGGGGACAGGGGATTGGCGATGAGCAGTTCTTC. Its translation: CATSIGGQGIGDEQFF.

This chain connects TRBV29-1 to TRBJ2-7; 11 bases match TRBD2. The CDR3 is 16 amino acids. After removal of 0 bases from V and 2 bases from J, the junction contained 6 bases not matched to a gene. Per germline, CDR1 SQVTM and CDR2 ANQGSEA. The CDR3 sequence: CSVEDGTSGGAYEQYF. The DNA for the CDR3 is TGCAGCGTTGAAGACGGAACTAGCGGGGGAGCCTACGAGCAGTACTTC.

This chain connects TRBV19 to TRBJ2-2, with D possibly TRBD1 on 6 matching bases. The ends were cut back, 1 base at V and 7 bases at J, with 13 bases in the middle. CDR1 is LNHDA and CDR2 is SQIVND in the germline V gene (reference sequence). The CDR3 consists of 15 residues. Here the CDR3 DNA reads TGTGCCAGTAGTATAGTCAACAGGGAAAGCGGGGAGCTGTTTTTT. It translates to CASSIVNRESGELFF. The entire variable domain, with the rest obtained from reference TRBV19 and TRBJ2-2, is as follows: DGGITQSPKYLFRKEGQNVTLSCEQNLNHDAMYWYRQDPGQGLRLIYYSQIVNDFQKGDIAEGYSVSREKKESFPLTVTSAQKNPTAFYLCASSIVNRESGELFFGEGSRLTVL.

This clonotype was observed many times. The rearrangement links TRBV19 to TRBJ2-7; 11 bases fit TRBD2. Germline V gene data show CDR1 as LNHDA and CDR2 as SQIVND (reference sequence). The CDR3 spans 16 residues. Trimming removed 0 bases from V and 5 bases from J; junction bases left unmatched: 6. This CDR3 reads CASSIDPLAGVDEQYF. CDR3 DNA: TGTGCCAGTAGTATAGACCCACTAGCGGGAGTGGACGAGCAGTACTTC.

The CDR3 protein is CASRRSSDSNQPQHF. The CDR3 nucleotides are TGTGCCAGCAGACGGAGCTCCGATAGCAATCAGCCCCAGCATTTT. The chain combines TRBV2 with TRBJ1-5; D is undetermined. The V end was cut by 6 bases, the J end by 0 bases, with 12 bases between. CDR3 length equals 15 residues. Germline lookup yields CDR1 SNHLY and CDR2 FYNNEI.

The gene calls are TRBV9 and TRBJ2-3, with 7 bases fitting TRBD2. Trimming cost V 0 bases and J 4 bases; bases outside gene matches: 17. Germline CDR1 and CDR2: SGDLS and YYNGEE. The CDR3 loop spans 19 amino acids. As DNA, the CDR3 is TGTGCCAGCAGCGTAGGGCAATTCCCCCGGACTAGTAGTCCAGATACGCAGTATTTT. As protein: CASSVGQFPRTSSPDTQYF. Variable domain in full (rest from reference TRBV9 and TRBJ2-3): DSGVTQTPKHLITATGQRVTLRCSPRSGDLSVYWYQQSLDQGLQFLIQYYNGEERAKGNILERFSAQQFPDLHSELNLSSLELGDSALYFCASSVGQFPRTSSPDTQYFGPGTRLTVL.

This clonotype was seen repeatedly, ten times or more. This chain joins TRBV2 and TRBJ1-1, with D tentatively TRBD1 (5 bases). The V gene lost 7 bases and the J gene lost 3 bases, with 15 bases spanning the gap. The CDR3 contains 14 residues. Germline V CDR1 and CDR2: SNHLY, FYNNEI. CDR3 coding DNA: TGTGCCAGCATCCCCGGGGGGGGGGACACTGAAGCTTTCTTT. This encodes CASIPGGGDTEAFF.

This clonotype has only a few counts. The genes are TRBV7-8 and TRBJ1-5; 8 nucleotides align to TRBD1. Germline-derived CDR1 and CDR2 are SGHVS and FQNEAQ. CDR3 size: 13 residues. With V trimmed by 5 bases and J by 7 bases, 4 bases remained unmatched. The CDR3 spells CASSGDRGQPQHF. As DNA, the CDR3 is TGTGCCAGCAGCGGAGACAGGGGCCAGCCCCAGCATTTT.

There are a few counts of this clonotype. V and J are TRBV11-2 and TRBJ2-3; the match to TRBD2 covers 8 bases. The V gene end was trimmed by 2 bases and the J gene end by 2 bases; junction bases not matched to a gene: 6. CDR3 length equals 16 residues. The germline V gene has CDR1 SGHAT and CDR2 FQNNGV. Here the CDR3 reads CASSLFGGVSTDTQYF. As DNA, the CDR3 is TGTGCCAGCAGCTTATTCGGGGGGGTCTCCACAGATACGCAGTATTTT.

This clonotype was seen repeatedly, ten times or more. This sequence joins TRBV12-3 or TRBV12-4 and TRBJ2-1; D unresolved. V gave up 5 bases and J gave up 8 bases, with 16 bases separating them. The CDR3 runs to 14 residues. CDR3 loop: CASSPVFLPDEQFF. CDR3 sequence (DNA): TGTGCCAGCAGTCCGGTATTTCTCCCCGATGAGCAGTTCTTC.

About this clonotype: This may arise from a read error, as a much more abundant clone is one base away. The V and J genes are TRBV6-1 and TRBJ1-2, with D unclear. The CDR3 sequence is 13 residues long. Per germline, CDR1 MNHNS and CDR2 SASEGT. The CDR3 region has the DNA TGTGCCAGCAGTCCGGATGGATTCTATGACTACACCTTC. Its translation: CASSPDGFYDYTF.

This clonotype was detected once. A much bigger clone sits one base away, suggesting this may be a read error. The J gene is TRBJ2-7, the V gene TRBV12-3 or TRBV12-4, with D maybe TRBD1 (6 bases). The CDR3 is made up of 14 amino acids. The DNA of the CDR3 is TGTCCCAGCAGTTTAGAAACACAGGGCTTCGAGCAGTACTTC. Encoded protein: CPSSLETQGFEQYF.

This sequence joins TRBV24-1 and TRBJ2-5; D is uncertain. The CDR3 length is 13 residues. V lost 4 bases to trimming and J lost 5 bases, with 10 bases between them. CDR1 and CDR2 (germline): KGHDR, SFDVKD. The CDR3 region is CATSERVRETQYF. In DNA, the CDR3 is TGTGCCACCAGTGAAAGAGTACGGGAGACCCAGTACTTC.

The chain recombines TRBV7-2 with TRBJ2-7, with D possibly TRBD1 on 6 matching bases. V was trimmed by 5 bases and J by 3 bases, leaving 17 bases between them. Per the germline V gene, CDR1 is SGHTA and CDR2 is FQGNSA. The CDR3 runs to 15 residues. The chain's CDR3 is CASSQDPGAGYEQYF. CDR3 coding DNA: TGTGCCAGCAGCCAGGACCCAGGGGCAGGCTACGAGCAGTACTTC.

Note on this clonotype: A single base separates this from a much larger clone, so it may be a read error. V is TRBV6-4 and J is TRBJ1-5; no reliable D call. This CDR3 comprises 13 residues. The germline V gene encodes CDR1 MRHNA and CDR2 SNTAGT. CDR3 in DNA: TGTACCAGCAGTACTGGTACCAATCAGCCCCAGCATTTT. Its translation: CTSSTGTNQPQHF.

The chain joins TRBV29-1 to TRBJ2-7; D is possibly TRBD1 (5 bases). This CDR3 contains 11 residues. Looked up from germline, CDR1 is SQVTM and CDR2 is ANQGSEA. The CDR3 nucleotides are TGCGGCATTGACAGAGACTACGAGCAGTACTTC. Translated: CGIDRDYEQYF.

Ten or more counts support this clonotype. The chain carries TRBV27 and TRBJ2-7; tentative D call: TRBD2 (6 bases). Trimming stripped 2 bases from V and 6 bases from J, with 8 bases between. The germline V gene encodes CDR1 MNHEY and CDR2 SMNVEV (reference sequence). There are 12 residues in the CDR3. CDR3 in DNA: TGTGCCAGCAGTTTAAAGGGAGGCGAGCAGTACTTC. This translates into CASSLKGGEQYF.

The chain has TRBV19 and TRBJ2-7; 10 nucleotides line up with TRBD1. J lost 0 bases, V lost 1 base, and 0 bases had no gene match. Germline CDR1 is LNHDA and CDR2 is SQIVND (reference sequence). The CDR3 contains 15 residues. CDR3 sequence (DNA): TGTGCCAGTAGTATAGGGACAGGGGGCTCCTACGAGCAGTACTTC. This codes for CASSIGTGGSYEQYF.

For the CDR3, the DNA is TGTGCCAGCAGTTTTTCGGCTTCTGTCCCGACAGATACGCAGTATTTT. It codes for CASSFSASVPTDTQYF. The chain combines TRBV25-1 with TRBJ2-3; D is unresolved. The V end lost 5 bases, the J end lost 3 bases, and 18 bases lay between the germline ends. This CDR3 has 16 residues. The germline V gene encodes CDR1 MGHDK and CDR2 SYGVNS.

This clonotype occurred many times. The gene calls are TRBV15 and TRBJ1-1; 9 positions agree with TRBD1. Germline V gene data show CDR1 as LNHNV and CDR2 as YYDKDF (reference sequence). CDR3 length: 15 amino acids. With 8 bases clipped from V and 4 bases from J, the junction kept 11 bases outside the gene matches. CDR3 region: CATQLDRGVSTEAFF. In DNA, the CDR3 is TGTGCCACCCAACTCGACAGGGGGGTGAGCACTGAAGCTTTCTTT.

The chain has TRBV25-1 and TRBJ2-3, with D maybe TRBD2 (5 bases). The CDR3 sequence is 15 residues long. Looked up from germline, CDR1 is MGHDK and CDR2 is SYGVNS. V shed 5 bases and J shed 2 bases, with 14 bases lying between them. CDR3 bases: TGTGCCAGCAGTAGGGCTAGAGGGCTCACAGATACGCAGTATTTT. The encoded protein is CASSRARGLTDTQYF.

There are many counts of this clonotype. This rearrangement joins TRBV29-1 to TRBJ2-3; 13 bases fit TRBD2. The CDR3 has 17 residues. Looked up from germline, CDR1 is SQVTM and CDR2 is ANQGSEA. V shed 6 bases and J 2 bases; nucleotides not matched to a gene: 11. CDR3 amino acids: CSVLYGGLAGLTDTQYF. The CDR3 DNA sequence: TGCAGCGTACTTTACGGGGGACTAGCGGGGCTCACAGATACGCAGTATTTT.

The chain has TRBV5-1 and TRBJ1-6, with 7 bases that match TRBD1. The CDR3 covers 15 residues. V dropped 4 bases and J dropped 5; count of bases not matched to a gene: 6. Germline loops: CDR1 SGHRS, CDR2 YFSETQ. The CDR3 region has the DNA TGCGCCAGCAGCGCGACAGGGCTTAATAATTCACCCCTCCACTTT. Its translation is CASSATGLNNSPLHF.

The V call is TRBV25-1, the J call TRBJ1-1; D possibly corresponds to TRBD1 (5 bases). Trimming removed 7 bases from V and 1 base from J, with 22 bases in between. The CDR3 length is 17 residues. Germline CDR1 MGHDK, CDR2 SYGVNS. CDR3 amino acids: CASTGLRQGLRNTEAFF. As DNA, the CDR3 is TGTGCCAGCACGGGTCTACGTCAGGGACTTAGGAACACTGAAGCTTTCTTT.

This clonotype has only a few counts. The rearrangement links TRBV10-1 to TRBJ2-4; 7 bases line up with TRBD2. The trim removed 0 bases at V and 11 bases at J, leaving 7 bases unmatched. Per the germline V gene, CDR1 is WNHNN and CDR2 is SYGVQD (reference sequence). The CDR3 covers 14 residues. The CDR3 loop is CASSESLGGNLQYF. Here the CDR3 DNA reads TGCGCCAGCAGTGAGTCCTTGGGGGGGAACCTTCAGTACTTC.